The 8 T cell receptor beta chains given below trace back to one sample, sequenced in a study of cytomegalovirus exposure and HLA in healthy donors. Data came from immunoSEQ multiplex PCR; TCRdb stores just in-frame clones and leaves some out. The sample holds around 400,000 clones; roughly 85% are singletons and the top ten take 0.83%. The sequencing input was PBMCs. These receptors all stem from a woman aged 18-29 years in good health and CMV-seronegative.

This chain uses TRBV9 with TRBJ2-1; 7 bases match TRBD2. There are 19 residues in the CDR3. Germline CDR1 is SGDLS and CDR2 is YYNGEE. The V segment lost 6 bases and the J segment 0 bases; nucleotides outside the gene matches: 18. Here the CDR3 DNA reads TGTGCCAGCAATTTAAAGGGGACTAACGGGGGAAGCTCCTACAATGAGCAGTTCTTC. Protein sequence: CASNLKGTNGGSSYNEQFF. The full variable domain, completed using reference TRBV9 and TRBJ2-1, is DSGVTQTPKHLITATGQRVTLRCSPRSGDLSVYWYQQSLDQGLQFLIQYYNGEERAKGNILERFSAQQFPDLHSELNLSSLELGDSALYFCASNLKGTNGGSSYNEQFFGPGTRLTVL.

There are a few counts of this clone. The rearrangement joins TRBV19 to TRBJ1-1, with a possible D match to TRBD1 (5 bases). Germline V lookup: CDR1 LNHDA, CDR2 SQIVND (reference sequence). There are 13 residues in the CDR3. V lost 3 bases and J lost 4, with 9 bases in between. CDR3 amino acids: CASSIGRATEAFF. The CDR3 DNA follows: TGTGCCAGTAGTATCGGCAGGGCCACTGAAGCTTTCTTT.

The V call is TRBV2, the J call TRBJ1-2; TRBD1 matches 9 bases. This CDR3 is 14 amino acids long. Looked up from germline, CDR1 is SNHLY and CDR2 is FYNNEI. Losses at the gene ends were 3 bases for V and 8 bases for J; bases not matched to a gene: 7. The DNA of the CDR3 is TGTGCCAGCAGTGACTTAGGACAGGGGAGCGGCTACACCTTC. Its protein is CASSDLGQGSGYTF.

The rearrangement links TRBV28 to TRBJ1-2, with a weak D call TRBD1 (6 bases). The CDR3 sequence is 12 residues long. Looked up from germline, CDR1 is MDHEN and CDR2 is SYDVKM. V lost 7 bases, J lost 6 bases, and 12 bases lay in between. DNA of the CDR3: TGTGCCAGCACCGACAGGTCCAATGGCTACACCTTC. Protein: CASTDRSNGYTF.

V gene TRBV9 combines with J gene TRBJ1-3, with D possibly TRBD1 on 6 matching bases. The length of the CDR3 is 15 residues. CDR1 SGDLS and CDR2 YYNGEE come from the germline V gene. V dropped 3 bases and J dropped 0 bases, with 10 bases sitting between them. CDR3 in amino acids: CASSAGQISGNTIYF. The CDR3 DNA reads TGTGCCAGCAGCGCTGGACAGATCTCTGGAAACACCATATATTTT.

The chain uses TRBV30 and TRBJ1-3, with TRBD1 matching over 9 bases. The CDR3 sequence is 20 residues long. CDR1 is GTSNPN, CDR2 SVGIG, per germline (reference sequence). V gave up 0 bases and J gave up 2 bases; unmatched junction bases: 17. This chain's CDR3 is CAWSVLWTGASEGAGNTIYF. The CDR3 bases are TGTGCCTGGAGTGTACTGTGGACAGGGGCATCCGAAGGAGCTGGAAACACCATATATTTT.

The chain couples TRBV9 to TRBJ2-3; TRBD2 matches at 8 bases. After removal of 3 bases from V and 5 bases from J, the junction contained 11 bases not matched to a gene. This CDR3 is built from 16 residues. The germline V gene encodes CDR1 SGDLS and CDR2 YYNGEE. CDR3 nucleotides: TGTGCCAGCAGCGCAACGGGGGGGCTCGTTGGAGATACGCAGTATTTT. It translates to CASSATGGLVGDTQYF.

This clone has a single count. This chain joins TRBV6-5 and TRBJ2-1; possible D gene TRBD1, 6 bases. This CDR3 is 11 amino acids long. Germline CDR1 reads MNHEY; CDR2 reads SVGAGI. V lost 5 bases, J lost 12 bases, and 11 bases lay in between. The CDR3 loop reads CASSRGGMQFF. The CDR3 region has the DNA TGTGCCAGCAGTCGAGGGGGAATGCAGTTCTTC.